This passage covers 11 T cell receptor beta chains from one sample sequenced in a study of blood T cell repertoires in COVID-19. Repertoires were generated with immunoSEQ multiplex PCR, while TCRdb's copy carries only in-frame clones and drops some. The sample carries some 80,000 clones, 84% recorded once. The specimen was peripheral blood. The receptors stem from a human donor in a cohort sampled during active COVID-19.

The chain is built from TRBV7-3 and TRBJ2-7, with 7 bases fitting TRBD1. The CDR3 is 13 residues long. Germline values: CDR1 SGHTA, CDR2 FQGTGA. Trimming removed 1 base from V and 5 bases from J; junction bases left unmatched: 2. The CDR3, as DNA: TGTGCCAGCAGCTTAAACAGGGGCAACGAGCAGTACTTC. Residues: CASSLNRGNEQYF.

The rearrangement joins TRBV30 to TRBJ2-3; 8 bases are a match to TRBD1. Germline CDR1 is GTSNPN and CDR2 is SVGIG (reference sequence). V was clipped by 7 bases and J by 0 bases; unmatched bases: 6. CDR3 length: 14 residues. The CDR3 region has the DNA TGTGCCTCCGACGGACAGGGCAGCACAGATACGCAGTATTTT. This codes for CASDGQGSTDTQYF.

The chain recombines TRBV28 with TRBJ1-2; the D is unclear. The ends were cut back, 3 bases at V and 7 bases at J, with 12 bases in the middle. In germline, CDR1 is MDHEN, CDR2 SYDVKM. The CDR3 sequence is 13 residues long. The CDR3: CASSLARLSGYTF. The CDR3 coding sequence is TGTGCCAGCAGTTTGGCCAGGTTAAGTGGCTACACCTTC.

The rearrangement links TRBV9 to TRBJ2-5, with 9 bases that match TRBD2. This CDR3 comprises 16 residues. The J segment lost 4 bases and the V segment lost 1 base, leaving 8 bases of the junction unmatched. CDR1 is SGDLS, CDR2 YYNGEE, per germline. For the CDR3, the DNA is TGTGCCAGCAGCGTAAGGTCTAGCGGGGTGGGAGAGACCCAGTACTTC. The encoded protein is CASSVRSSGVGETQYF. Filled out from reference TRBV9 and TRBJ2-5, the complete variable domain reads DSGVTQTPKHLITATGQRVTLRCSPRSGDLSVYWYQQSLDQGLQFLIQYYNGEERAKGNILERFSAQQFPDLHSELNLSSLELGDSALYFCASSVRSSGVGETQYFGPGTRLLVL.

This rearrangement joins TRBV4-1 to TRBJ1-5, with TRBD1 as a possible D gene (6 bases). Germline V lookup: CDR1 MGHRA, CDR2 YSYEKL. This CDR3 is built from 19 residues. Trimming pared 2 bases from V and 0 bases from J, leaving 20 bases between. CDR3 in DNA: TGCGCCAGCAGCCAAATACAGCAGACAGGCATACATAGCAATCAGCCCCAGCATTTT. Protein product: CASSQIQQTGIHSNQPQHF.

The chain is built from TRBV5-1 and TRBJ1-5; D gene ambiguous. Germline loops: CDR1 SGHRS, CDR2 YFSETQ. The CDR3 has 15 residues. V shed 0 bases and J shed 4 bases, with 11 bases lying between them. CDR3 in DNA: TGCGCCAGCAGCTTGGATTCTGGGCCTAATCAGCCCCAGCATTTT. This gives the protein CASSLDSGPNQPQHF. The variable domain in full, with the rest retrieved from reference TRBV5-1 and TRBJ1-5, is KAGVTQTPRYLIKTRGQQVTLSCSPISGHRSVSWYQQTPGQGLQFLFEYFSETQRNKGNFPGRFSGRQFSNSRSEMNVSTLELGDSALYLCASSLDSGPNQPQHFGDGTRLSIL.

This clone was seen more than once but under ten times. An end of the junction does not agree with germline; a read error may underlie this. The gene calls are TRBV3-1 (or the pseudogene TRBV3-2) and TRBJ2-7, with D tentatively TRBD1 (5 bases). CDR1 is LGHDT and CDR2 is YNNKEL in the germline V gene (reference sequence). The CDR3 sequence is 14 residues long. For the CDR3, the DNA is TGTGCCAGCAGCCTTTCCGGACAACCCTACGCGCAGTACTTC. Amino acids: CASSLSGQPYAQYF.

The chain joins TRBV13 to TRBJ2-1; a weak D match, TRBD1 (6 bases). V dropped 1 base and J dropped 15 bases, with 10 bases sitting between them. Germline CDR1 reads PRHDT; CDR2 reads FYEKMQ (reference sequence). This CDR3 comprises 11 residues. CDR3 in DNA: TGTGCCAGCAGCTTAGATGACAGGCGGTTCTTC. Translated: CASSLDDRRFF. The full variable domain, its missing parts supplied by reference TRBV13 and TRBJ2-1, is AAGVIQSPRHLIKEKRETATLKCYPIPRHDTVYWYQQGPGQDPQFLISFYEKMQSDKGSIPDRFSAQQFSDYHSELNMSSLELGDSALYFCASSLDDRRFFGPGTRLTVL.

This chain uses TRBV5-1 with TRBJ1-1, with 7 positions matching TRBD1. There are 14 residues in the CDR3. Germline V lookup: CDR1 SGHRS, CDR2 YFSETQ. V was pared by 1 base and J by 4 bases, with 4 bases of the junction left unmatched. CDR3 nucleotide sequence: TGCGCCAGCAGCTTGCCGACAGGGAGCACTGAAGCTTTCTTT. This sequence encodes CASSLPTGSTEAFF.

The chain has TRBV12-3 or TRBV12-4 and TRBJ2-7; TRBD1 matches at 9 bases. This CDR3 is 13 amino acids long. Trimming took 1 base from V and 6 from J; bases not matched to a gene: 1. CDR3 sequence (DNA): TGTGCCAGCAGTTTAGAGACAGGGGGCGAGCAGTACTTC. Protein sequence: CASSLETGGEQYF.

This clone was counted between two and nine times. This rearrangement joins TRBV5-1 to TRBJ1-5; D possibly corresponds to TRBD1 (6 bases). The germline V and J ends were trimmed by 2 bases and 4 bases, with 13 bases remaining between them. Per the germline V gene, CDR1 is SGHRS and CDR2 is YFSETQ. This CDR3 is 15 amino acids long. The CDR3 sequence is CASSFGGLGNQPQHF. The DNA for the CDR3 is TGCGCCAGCAGCTTCGGGGGGCTCGGGAATCAGCCCCAGCATTTT.